This T cell receptor (beta chain) derives from a study of CD8 T cells in Susac syndrome (dated by TCRdb to 2018 to 2020). At the level of the whole study: Among the sequenced Susac syndrome patients, about 6 had clinically active disease and roughly eight were in clinical remission. At blood withdrawal, Susac syndrome patients were therapy-naive, treated with corticosteroids (with IVIg additionally given to some), or treated with IVIg alone. The study used repertoire sequencing to test whether antigen drove CD8+ T cell activation and differentiation in Susac syndrome. Clonality of the CD8+ T cell repertoire was compared between about a dozen healthy donors, roughly 14 Susac syndrome patients and around 16 multiple sclerosis patients. Results and caveats for the whole study, not just this receptor: Susac syndrome CD8+ repertoires showed clonal expansion, highest in CD8+ TEMRA cells and greater in clinically active than remitting patients. Roughly 15 Susac-specific public clones were identified in the total CD8+ repertoire, and five or six Susac-specific public clones were identified in the CD8+ TEMRA repertoire. The study acknowledged that relatively few individuals were included in the TCR sequencing and HLA analysis.

The CDR3 runs 13 amino acids, cysteine and phenylalanine included. Solely the CDR3 DNA is kept, with 39 bases framed from the first base. The CDR1 and CDR2 encoded by the germline V gene are SQVTM and ANQGSEA. V sheds 4 bases and J sheds 4 bases, leaving 11 bases between their ends. RNA was extracted with the RNeasy kit and about 0.5 to 1 ug was reverse transcribed using random hexamers. TCR beta CDR3 regions were amplified with the immunoSEQ multiplex PCR assay covering 54 Vbeta and 13 Jbeta segments. Bias from PCR amplification was corrected by using a synthetic template baseline for primer optimization and for computational correction. The authors processed their data as follows. Reads were annotated to V, D and J genes per IMGT and analyzed with immunoSEQ Analyzer, keeping only productive sequences. To calculate clonality, Shannon entropy was normalized by log2 of the number of productive unique sequences and then subtracted from one. For each patient and control, public and private clones were evaluated within the 100 most prevalent clones. A clone was defined as Susac-specific if it was absent from the healthy and MS cohorts, from about a thousand published viral clones and from other ImmuneACCESS disease sequences. TCRdb reprocessed the public reads (quality trimming at Q25 with fastp, clone calling with MiXCR) and kept in-frame beta chains. Every CDR3 protein is listed once, alongside the most common genes and DNA of its rows. Clone size and V and J calls follow TCRdb, not the original study. The sample data list more than 150,000 distinct CDR3 sequences, and approximately 95% of these were observed just once. Approximately 0.15% of the sample is in the top ten clones.

Peripheral blood CD8+ and CD4+ T cells from healthy donors, Susac syndrome patients and multiple sclerosis patients were profiled using high-throughput TCR beta sequencing. The Susac syndrome patients fulfilled recently defined diagnostic criteria for definite or probable disease. CD8+ TEMRA cells were enriched by FACS, while bulk CD8+ and CD4+ T cells were purified by magnetic negative isolation. Blood was collected in EDTA tubes and processed within 24 hours, with PBMCs isolated through density gradient centrifugation. PBMCs intended for TCR sequencing were cryopreserved in liquid nitrogen and were subsequently thawed in a 37 degrees C water bath. Purity of sorted or isolated CD4+, CD8+ and CD8+ TEMRA cells was at least 90%. In regard to this clonotype: Its target antigen remains unknown. No per-base quality is available; no much larger clone lies one base away.

The sample comprised CD8+ T cells from PBMCs. The chain employs TRBV29-1 and TRBJ1-5; tentative D gene TRBD1, with 5 bases matching. This TCR came from a human donor with Susac syndrome. DNA sequence: TGCAGCGTTGGGGGGGATACGAATCAGCCCCAGCATTTT. This sequence encodes CSVGGDTNQPQHF.